This T cell receptor (beta chain) originates from a study of CD8 T cells in Susac syndrome. Random hexamers were used to reverse transcribe 0.5 to 1 ug of RNA. TCRdb redid the calling of the immunoSEQ multiplex PCR reads with MiXCR, one entry per CDR3 protein. This sample carries 95,000 to 150,000 distinct CDR3 sequences, around 96% of them seen once, and the ten largest clones take 0.13% to 0.15%. The CDR3 totals 15 residues. Trimming shortened V by 2 bases and J by 5 bases, and 16 bases separated the two germline ends. Germline CDR1 is SGHRS and CDR2 is YFSETQ. The source is a human donor with Susac syndrome. This chain uses TRBV5-1 with TRBJ2-5; D is uncertain. Specimen: CD4+ T cells from PBMCs. Here the CDR3 DNA reads TGCGCCAGCAGCTTTGTCCCTGGCCCCCAGGAGACCCAGTACTTC. This codes for CASSFVPGPQETQYF.